The 16 T cell receptor beta chains given below trace back to one sample, sequenced in a study of cytomegalovirus exposure and HLA in healthy donors. Primers: 60 Vbeta forward and 13 Jbeta reverse. Produced via immunoSEQ multiplex PCR; TCRdb's table is partial and in-frame only. The sample consists of hundreds of thousands of clones, 70% to 80% of them appearing once. Sample: PBMCs. These receptors all come from a male donor in good health and CMV-seronegative.

The chain links TRBV5-1 to TRBJ2-1; 8 bases align to TRBD1. The CDR3 sequence is 16 residues long. Germline V gene sequence: CDR1 SGHRS, CDR2 YFSETQ. V lost 4 bases to trimming and J lost 0 bases; unmatched junction nucleotides: 6. The CDR3 loop reads CASSGTGGLSYNEQFF. The CDR3 DNA reads as TGCGCCAGCAGCGGAACAGGGGGACTCTCCTACAATGAGCAGTTCTTC.

This clone showed up just a few times. CDR3 bases: TGTGCCAGCAGCTCGACTAGCGGGAGTGGGTCCTACAATGAGCAGTTCTTC. Its protein product is CASSSTSGSGSYNEQFF. This rearrangement joins TRBV11-2 to TRBJ2-1; 12 bases map to TRBD2. V was clipped by 4 bases and J by 1 base; unmatched bases: 5. Germline V gives CDR1 SGHAT, CDR2 FQNNGV. The CDR3 covers 17 residues. Variable domain in full (rest from reference TRBV11-2 and TRBJ2-1): EAGVAQSPRYKIIEKRQSVAFWCNPISGHATLYWYQQILGQGPKLLIQFQNNGVVDDSQLPKDRFSAERLKGVDSTLKIQPAKLEDSAVYLCASSSTSGSGSYNEQFFGPGTRLTVL.

The CDR3 DNA reads as TGCGCCAGCAGTGTGGAACAGGGGGCTTACGCTTTCTTT. Its translation: CASSVEQGAYAFF. The chain combines TRBV10-1 with TRBJ1-1, with 9 bases aligning to TRBD1. CDR1 is WNHNN and CDR2 is SYGVQD in the germline V gene (reference sequence). J lost 11 bases, V lost 4 bases, and 8 bases had no gene match. CDR3 length equals 13 residues.

DNA for the CDR3: TGTGCCAGCAGCGTAGGGGCGACTAGCGGGCAAGAAACCTGGGGCGATGAGCAGTTCTTC. Encoded protein: CASSVGATSGQETWGDEQFF. This chain connects TRBV9 to TRBJ2-1, with 10 nucleotides matching TRBD2. The CDR3 covers 20 residues. Germline CDR1 reads SGDLS; CDR2 reads YYNGEE. V lost 0 bases and J lost 8; bases outside the gene matches: 20. The variable domain in full, completed from reference TRBV9 and TRBJ2-1, reads DSGVTQTPKHLITATGQRVTLRCSPRSGDLSVYWYQQSLDQGLQFLIQYYNGEERAKGNILERFSAQQFPDLHSELNLSSLELGDSALYFCASSVGATSGQETWGDEQFFGPGTRLTVL.

CDR3 residues: CASSFAVSYEQYF. The DNA of the CDR3 is TGCGCCAGCAGCTTTGCCGTTTCCTACGAGCAGTACTTC. The chain combines TRBV5-1 with TRBJ2-5; no clear D gene. The J call may be mistaken, given a closer DNA end match to TRBJ2-7. Germline loops: CDR1 SGHRS, CDR2 YFSETQ. The CDR3 sequence is 13 residues long.

The chain is built from TRBV7-3 and TRBJ2-6, with 11 positions matching TRBD1. The germline gives CDR1 SGHTA, CDR2 FQGTGA. The V and J ends lost 2 bases and 2 bases, in that order; junction bases with no gene match: 2. CDR3 size: 17 residues. The CDR3 bases are TGTGCCAGCAGCTTAGGACAGGGGGCAACTGGGGCCAACGTCCTGACTTTC. Amino acid sequence: CASSLGQGATGANVLTF.

There are a few counts of this clone. The V and J genes are TRBV5-6 and TRBJ2-3; 7 nucleotides agree with TRBD2. Germline V gives CDR1 SGHDT, CDR2 YYEEEE. The CDR3 runs to 17 residues. Losses at the gene ends were 0 bases for V and 2 bases for J; bases not matched to a gene: 9. Here the CDR3 DNA reads TGTGCCAGCAGCTTGGATAGACTAGCTCCCCTCACAGATACGCAGTATTTT. It specifies CASSLDRLAPLTDTQYF.

J is TRBJ1-2 and V is TRBV28; possible D gene TRBD1, 6 bases. Germline-derived CDR1 and CDR2 are MDHEN and SYDVKM. This CDR3 is built from 12 residues. The germline V and J ends were trimmed by 2 bases and 8 bases, with 9 bases remaining between them. CDR3 coding DNA: TGTGCCAGCAGTTTAGGGGGCTCCGGCTACACCTTC. Residues: CASSLGGSGYTF.

The rearrangement joins TRBV28 to TRBJ2-7; 8 bases map to TRBD1. The V and J ends lost 5 bases and 4 bases, in that order; junction bases with no gene match: 7. Germline V lookup: CDR1 MDHEN, CDR2 SYDVKM. CDR3 size: 14 residues. CDR3 amino acids: CASSANRGRYEQYF. In nucleotides, the CDR3 is TGTGCCAGCAGTGCCAACAGGGGGAGGTACGAGCAGTACTTC.

This rearrangement joins TRBV28 to TRBJ1-1, with TRBD1 matching over 10 bases. This CDR3 region has 16 residues. The germline gives CDR1 MDHEN, CDR2 SYDVKM. Germline trimming cut 9 bases from V and 3 bases from J; bases unmatched to any gene: 13. Here the CDR3 DNA reads TGTGCCAGTCTGAGTCCGGGACAGGGGCCAGACACTGAAGCTTTCTTT. Translating it yields CASLSPGQGPDTEAFF.

This chain uses TRBV2 with TRBJ2-5, with 8 bases aligning to TRBD1. The J call may be in error: the DNA end matches TRBJ2-7 better. The CDR3 covers 16 residues. Germline assignment: CDR1 SNHLY and CDR2 FYNNEI. Here the CDR3 DNA reads TGTGCCAGCAGTGTTACCGGACAGGGTTCCATATACGAGCAGTACTTC. Translating it yields CASSVTGQGSIYEQYF.

This clone was counted only a few times. The CDR3, as DNA: TGTGCCAGTCGGAGGAGGAGCGGCGAGGGATACGAGCAGTACTTC. Translating it yields CASRRRSGEGYEQYF. The chain joins TRBV19 to TRBJ2-7; tentatively, D is TRBD2 (5 bases). CDR1 LNHDA and CDR2 SQIVND come from the germline V gene (reference sequence). Trimming shortened V by 8 bases and J by 4 bases, and 21 bases separated the two germline ends. The CDR3 consists of 15 residues. Together with reference TRBV19 and TRBJ2-7, the CDR3 gives the full variable domain: DGGITQSPKYLFRKEGQNVTLSCEQNLNHDAMYWYRQDPGQGLRLIYYSQIVNDFQKGDIAEGYSVSREKKESFPLTVTSAQKNPTAFYLCASRRRSGEGYEQYFGPGTRLTVT.

The rearrangement joins TRBV5-6 to TRBJ2-3; 7 bases fit TRBD2. V shed 0 bases and J 2 bases; nucleotides not matched to a gene: 0. Germline CDR1 and CDR2: SGHDT and YYEEEE. The CDR3 extends over 14 amino acids. This chain's CDR3 is CASSLGLATDTQYF. CDR3 coding DNA: TGTGCCAGCAGCTTGGGACTAGCCACAGATACGCAGTATTTT. The full variable domain, in which reference TRBV5-6 and TRBJ2-3 provide the parts outside the CDR3, is DAGVTQSPTHLIKTRGQQVTLRCSPKSGHDTVSWYQQALGQGPQFIFQYYEEEERQRGNFPDRFSGHQFPNYSSELNVNALLLGDSALYLCASSLGLATDTQYFGPGTRLTVL.

This clone was counted a few times. The chain carries TRBV27 and TRBJ2-1, with 7 bases that match TRBD2. Per the germline V gene, CDR1 is MNHEY and CDR2 is SMNVEV (reference sequence). The CDR3 covers 16 residues. J lost 5 bases, V lost 5 bases, and 12 bases had no gene match. CDR3 in amino acids: CASSHLGGRSHNEQFF. The CDR3 region has the DNA TGTGCCAGCAGTCACCTAGGCGGGAGATCTCACAATGAGCAGTTCTTC.

This clone was found a few times. CDR3 DNA: TGTGCCAGCAGTTACTCGCCTCTGACTAGCACGGAGTACTTC. Its protein is CASSYSPLTSTEYF. The gene calls are TRBV6-6 and TRBJ2-7; 7 nucleotides agree with TRBD2. Germline loops: CDR1 MNHNY, CDR2 SVGAGI (reference sequence). J lost 11 bases, V lost 0 bases, and 10 bases had no gene match. The CDR3 runs 14 residues.

Notes on this clone: Other DNA sequences of this sample code for an identical CDR3. The chain has TRBV6-5 and TRBJ2-1; a weak D match, TRBD2 (7 bases). V dropped 2 bases and J dropped 7 bases, with 15 bases sitting between them. The CDR3 is made up of 15 amino acids. CDR1 and CDR2 (germline): MNHEY, SVGAGI. This CDR3 is CASSYRASGQNEQFF. The CDR3 nucleotides are TGTGCCAGCAGTTACAGGGCTAGCGGACAGAATGAGCAGTTCTTC.